This TCR beta chain is from a study of blood T cell repertoires in COVID-19. Per the authors' pipeline: Amplification with reference gene primers provided the estimates of nucleated cell counts. The table came from immunoSEQ multiplex PCR; TCRdb's copy has only in-frame clones and leaves some out. V and J calls and clone size are copied from that table; D and trimming were computed from the DNA. The data hold roughly 300,000 clones, with roughly nine tenths observed a single time. This CDR3 has 14 residues. CDR1 and CDR2 (germline): SGHAT, FQNNGV. V lost 0 bases, J lost 7 bases, and 12 bases lay in between.

The V gene is TRBV11-2, the J gene TRBJ1-2; D is unclear. Input material: peripheral blood. The origin of this receptor is a young man who had recovered from COVID-19. The CDR3 sequence is CASSLEVYSGGYTF. For the CDR3, the DNA is TGTGCCAGCAGCTTAGAGGTTTATTCCGGTGGCTACACCTTC.